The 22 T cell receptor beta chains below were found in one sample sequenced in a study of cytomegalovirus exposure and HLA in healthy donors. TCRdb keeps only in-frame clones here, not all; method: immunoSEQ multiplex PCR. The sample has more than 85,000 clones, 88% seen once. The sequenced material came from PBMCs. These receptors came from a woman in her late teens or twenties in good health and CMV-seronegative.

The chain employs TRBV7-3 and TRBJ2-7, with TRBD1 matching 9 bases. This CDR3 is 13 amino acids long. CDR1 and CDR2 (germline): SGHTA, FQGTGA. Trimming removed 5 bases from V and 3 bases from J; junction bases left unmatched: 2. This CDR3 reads CASSPTGGYEQYF. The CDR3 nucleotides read TGTGCCAGCAGCCCGACAGGGGGCTACGAGCAGTACTTC.

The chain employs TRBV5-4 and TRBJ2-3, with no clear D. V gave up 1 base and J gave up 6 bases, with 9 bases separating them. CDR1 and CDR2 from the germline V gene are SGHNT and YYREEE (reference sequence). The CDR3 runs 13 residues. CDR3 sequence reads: CASSLSPSDTQYF. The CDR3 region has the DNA TGTGCCAGCAGCTTGTCCCCTAGTGATACGCAGTATTTT.

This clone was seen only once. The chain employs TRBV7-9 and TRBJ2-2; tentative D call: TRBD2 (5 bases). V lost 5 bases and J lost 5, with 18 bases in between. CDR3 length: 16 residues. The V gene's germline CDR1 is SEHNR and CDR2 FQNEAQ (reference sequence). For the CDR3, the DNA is TGTGCCAGCAGCCCCGAGGGAGTACTAGAGACCGGGGAGCTGTTTTTT. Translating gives CASSPEGVLETGELFF.

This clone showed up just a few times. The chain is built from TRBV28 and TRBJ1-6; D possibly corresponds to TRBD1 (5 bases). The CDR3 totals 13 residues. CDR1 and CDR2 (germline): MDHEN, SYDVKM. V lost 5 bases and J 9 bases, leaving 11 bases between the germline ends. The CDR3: CASSTPGPSPLHF. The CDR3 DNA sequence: TGTGCCAGCAGTACTCCAGGGCCTTCACCCCTCCACTTT.

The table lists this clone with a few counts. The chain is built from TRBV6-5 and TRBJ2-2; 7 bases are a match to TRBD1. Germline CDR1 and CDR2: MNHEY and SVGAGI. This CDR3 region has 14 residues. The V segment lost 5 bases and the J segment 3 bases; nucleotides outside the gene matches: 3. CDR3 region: CASSRDRDTGELFF. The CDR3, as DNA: TGTGCCAGCAGTAGGGACAGAGACACCGGGGAGCTGTTTTTT.

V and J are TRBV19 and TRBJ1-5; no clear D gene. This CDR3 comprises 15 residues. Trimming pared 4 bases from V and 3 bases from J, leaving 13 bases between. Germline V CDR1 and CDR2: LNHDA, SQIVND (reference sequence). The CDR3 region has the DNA TGTGCCAGTAGTAACCCCATAGCGATCAATCAGCCCCAGCATTTT. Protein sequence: CASSNPIAINQPQHF. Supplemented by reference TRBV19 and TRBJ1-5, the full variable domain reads DGGITQSPKYLFRKEGQNVTLSCEQNLNHDAMYWYRQDPGQGLRLIYYSQIVNDFQKGDIAEGYSVSREKKESFPLTVTSAQKNPTAFYLCASSNPIAINQPQHFGDGTRLSIL.

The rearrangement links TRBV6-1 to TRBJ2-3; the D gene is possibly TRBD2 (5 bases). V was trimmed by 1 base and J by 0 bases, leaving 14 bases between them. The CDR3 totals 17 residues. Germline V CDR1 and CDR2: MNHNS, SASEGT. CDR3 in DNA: TGTGCCAGCAGTGAAGGGGCGGAGGTTCTAAGCACAGATACGCAGTATTTT. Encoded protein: CASSEGAEVLSTDTQYF.

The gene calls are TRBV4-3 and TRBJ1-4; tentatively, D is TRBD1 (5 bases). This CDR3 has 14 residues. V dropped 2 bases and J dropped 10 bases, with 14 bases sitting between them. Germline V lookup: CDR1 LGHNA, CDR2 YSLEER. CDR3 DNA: TGCGCCAGCAGCCAACACGATAGGGGTGGAAAACTGTTTTTT. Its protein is CASSQHDRGGKLFF.

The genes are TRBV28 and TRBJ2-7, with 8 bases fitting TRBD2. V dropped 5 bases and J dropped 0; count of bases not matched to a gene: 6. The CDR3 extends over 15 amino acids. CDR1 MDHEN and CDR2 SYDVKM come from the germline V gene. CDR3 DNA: TGTGCCAGCAGTCCCGGGGGGGGGAGCTCCTACGAGCAGTACTTC. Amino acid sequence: CASSPGGGSSYEQYF.

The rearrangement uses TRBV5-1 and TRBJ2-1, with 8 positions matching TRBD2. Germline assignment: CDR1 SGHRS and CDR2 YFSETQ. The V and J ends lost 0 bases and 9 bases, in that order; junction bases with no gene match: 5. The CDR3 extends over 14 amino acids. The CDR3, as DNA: TGCGCCAGCAGCTTGGCCGGGAGGGATGGTGAGCAGTTCTTC. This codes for CASSLAGRDGEQFF.

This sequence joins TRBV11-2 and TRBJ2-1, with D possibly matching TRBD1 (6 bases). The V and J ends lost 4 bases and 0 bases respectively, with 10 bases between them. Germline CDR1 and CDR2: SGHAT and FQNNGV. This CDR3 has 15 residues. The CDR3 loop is CASSSDRSSYNEQFF. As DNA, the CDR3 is TGTGCCAGCAGCTCCGACAGGAGCTCCTACAATGAGCAGTTCTTC.

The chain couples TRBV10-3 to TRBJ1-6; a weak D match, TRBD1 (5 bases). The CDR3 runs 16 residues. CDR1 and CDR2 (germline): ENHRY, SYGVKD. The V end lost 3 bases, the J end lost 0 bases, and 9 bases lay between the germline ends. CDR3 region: CAISDRGSSYNSPLHF. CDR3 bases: TGTGCCATCAGTGACCGGGGGAGCTCCTATAATTCACCCCTCCACTTT.

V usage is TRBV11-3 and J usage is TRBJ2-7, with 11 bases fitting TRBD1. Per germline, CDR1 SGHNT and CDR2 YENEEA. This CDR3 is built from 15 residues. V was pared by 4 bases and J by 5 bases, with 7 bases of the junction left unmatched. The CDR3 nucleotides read TGTGCCAGCAGCTCCGGACAGGGGGCGGGCAACGAGCAGTACTTC. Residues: CASSSGQGAGNEQYF. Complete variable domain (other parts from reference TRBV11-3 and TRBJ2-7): EAGVVQSPRYKIIEKKQPVAFWCNPISGHNTLYWYLQNLGQGPELLIRYENEEAVDDSQLPKDRFSAERLKGVDSTLKIQPAELGDSAVYLCASSSGQGAGNEQYFGPGTRLTVT.

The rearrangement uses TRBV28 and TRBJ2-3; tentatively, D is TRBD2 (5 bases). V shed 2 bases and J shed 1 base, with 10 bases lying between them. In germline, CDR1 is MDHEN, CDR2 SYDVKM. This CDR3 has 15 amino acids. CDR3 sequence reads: CASSLRGSRTDTQYF. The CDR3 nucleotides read TGTGCCAGCAGTTTACGGGGATCTCGCACAGATACGCAGTATTTT.

CDR3 amino acids: CASSLRGHSNEKLFF. In nucleotides, the CDR3 is TGTGCCAGCAGCTTAAGGGGTCATTCTAATGAAAAACTGTTTTTT. The genes are TRBV13 and TRBJ1-4; a possible D gene is TRBD1 (5 bases). The V end lost 2 bases, the J end lost 3 bases, and 10 bases lay between the germline ends. From germline, CDR1 is PRHDT and CDR2 FYEKMQ (reference sequence). There are 15 residues in the CDR3.

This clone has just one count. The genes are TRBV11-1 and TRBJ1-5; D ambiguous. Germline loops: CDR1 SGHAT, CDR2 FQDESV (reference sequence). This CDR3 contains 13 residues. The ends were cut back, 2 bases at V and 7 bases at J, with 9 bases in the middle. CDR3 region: CASSLISGQPQHF. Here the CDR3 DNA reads TGTGCCAGCAGCTTAATCTCGGGACAGCCCCAGCATTTT.

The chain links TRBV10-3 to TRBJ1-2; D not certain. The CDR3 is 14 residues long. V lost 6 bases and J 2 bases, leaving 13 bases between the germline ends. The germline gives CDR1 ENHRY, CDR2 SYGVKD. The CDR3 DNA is TGTGCCATCAGCCCGGGTCTCATGAACTATGGCTACACCTTC. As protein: CAISPGLMNYGYTF.

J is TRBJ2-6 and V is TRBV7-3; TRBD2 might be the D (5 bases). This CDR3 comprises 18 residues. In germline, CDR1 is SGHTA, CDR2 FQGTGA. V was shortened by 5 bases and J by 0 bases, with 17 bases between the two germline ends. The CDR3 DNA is TGTGCCAGCAGCGAGAGGACTCTTGCCACCTCTGGGGCCAACGTCCTGACTTTC. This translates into CASSERTLATSGANVLTF.

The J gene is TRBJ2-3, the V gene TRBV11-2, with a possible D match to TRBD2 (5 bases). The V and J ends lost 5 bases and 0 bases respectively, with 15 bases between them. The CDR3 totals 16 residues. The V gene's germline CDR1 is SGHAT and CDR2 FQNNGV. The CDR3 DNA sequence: TGTGCCAGCAGCCCGAGAGGGAGAATTAGCACAGATACGCAGTATTTT. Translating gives CASSPRGRISTDTQYF.

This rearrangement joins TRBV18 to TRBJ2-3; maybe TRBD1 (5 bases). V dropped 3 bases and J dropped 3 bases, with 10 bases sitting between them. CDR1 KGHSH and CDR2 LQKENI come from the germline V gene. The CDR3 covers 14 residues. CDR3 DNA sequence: TGTGCCAGCTCACCTGTGCAGGGAACAGATACGCAGTATTTT. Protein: CASSPVQGTDTQYF.

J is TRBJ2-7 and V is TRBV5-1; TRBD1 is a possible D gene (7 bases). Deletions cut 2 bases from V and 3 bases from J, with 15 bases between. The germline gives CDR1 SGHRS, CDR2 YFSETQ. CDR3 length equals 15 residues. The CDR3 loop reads CASSFQRQGGYEQYF. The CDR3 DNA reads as TGCGCCAGCAGCTTTCAGCGACAGGGAGGCTACGAGCAGTACTTC. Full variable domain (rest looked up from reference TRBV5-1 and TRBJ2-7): KAGVTQTPRYLIKTRGQQVTLSCSPISGHRSVSWYQQTPGQGLQFLFEYFSETQRNKGNFPGRFSGRQFSNSRSEMNVSTLELGDSALYLCASSFQRQGGYEQYFGPGTRLTVT.

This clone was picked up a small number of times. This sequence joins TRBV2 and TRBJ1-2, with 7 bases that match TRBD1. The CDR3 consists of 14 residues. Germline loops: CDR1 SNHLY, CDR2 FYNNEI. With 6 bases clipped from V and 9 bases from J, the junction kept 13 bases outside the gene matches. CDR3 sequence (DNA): TGTGCCAGCAGACGCCTTAGGGGGCAAGATCGCTACACCTTC. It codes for CASRRLRGQDRYTF.